This entry concerns a single TCR beta chain. Method: immunoSEQ multiplex PCR; TCRdb's copy keeps in-frame clones and lacks some. The repertoire consists of approximately 89,000 clones, with approximately 80% occurring once and the leading ten covering roughly 19%. These data are taken from a study of blood T cell repertoires in COVID-19. Study background: Some COVID-19 samples were acute and others convalescent; all came from the United States, Italy and Spain.

Germline V gene lookup returns CDR1 LNHDA and CDR2 SQIVND (reference sequence). Trimming took 6 bases from V and 2 from J, leaving 16 bases between them. The CDR3 contains 15 residues. Specimen: peripheral blood. The sequence was obtained from a woman at least 80 years old with acute or convalescent COVID-19. The V call is TRBV19, the J call TRBJ1-2; D not resolved. The DNA for the CDR3 is TGTGCCAGTAGCCGGACGGGGAGTAGGAACTATGGCTACACCTTC. This sequence encodes CASSRTGSRNYGYTF.